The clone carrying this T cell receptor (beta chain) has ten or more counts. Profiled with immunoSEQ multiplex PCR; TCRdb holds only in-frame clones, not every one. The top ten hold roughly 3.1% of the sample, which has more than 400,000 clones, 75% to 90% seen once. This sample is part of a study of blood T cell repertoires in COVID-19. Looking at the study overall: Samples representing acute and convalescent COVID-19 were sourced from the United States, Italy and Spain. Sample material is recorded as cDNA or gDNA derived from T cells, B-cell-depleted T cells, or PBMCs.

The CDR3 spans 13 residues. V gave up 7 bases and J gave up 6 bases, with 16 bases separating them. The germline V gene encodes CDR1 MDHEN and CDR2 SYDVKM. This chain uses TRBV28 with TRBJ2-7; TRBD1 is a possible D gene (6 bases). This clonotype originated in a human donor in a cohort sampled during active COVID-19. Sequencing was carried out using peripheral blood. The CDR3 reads CASTLSPGAEQYF. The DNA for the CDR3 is TGTGCCAGCACCCTCAGCCCAGGGGCCGAGCAGTACTTC. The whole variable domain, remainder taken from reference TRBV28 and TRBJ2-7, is DVKVTQSSRYLVKRTGEKVFLECVQDMDHENMFWYRQDPGLGLRLIYFSYDVKMKEKGDIPEGYSVSREKKERFSLILESASTNQTSMYLCASTLSPGAEQYFGPGTRLTVT.